The rows below give T cell receptor beta chains drawn from one sample of a study of identical twins. TCRdb used MiXCR to reprocess the 5' RACE reads, holding one entry per CDR3 protein. This sample yields roughly 1,500,000 distinct CDR3 sequences, of which roughly a third are seen a single time; around 0.3% belongs to the top ten. The sample taken for sequencing was cord blood. All receptors derive from a newborn girl in good health. Both conserved end residues are part of each CDR3.

V: TRBV28
J: TRBJ1-6
CDR3: CASSFPGSSYNSPLHF

V: TRBV2
J: TRBJ2-7
CDR3: CASRDQRELYEQYF

V: TRBV25-1
J: TRBJ2-7
CDR3: CASSGSSGGAHYEQYF

V: TRBV6-2/TRBV6-3
J: .
CDR3: CASSYLMLGPYEQYF

V: TRBV7-9
J: TRBJ1-3
CDR3: CASSPQGNSDTIYF

V: TRBV7-9
J: TRBJ2-1
CDR3: CASSLEWPSGHLYNKQFF

V: TRBV12-3/TRBV12-4
J: TRBJ1-1
CDR3: CASSLDRAPPRHTEAFF

V: TRBV7-2
J: TRBJ2-3
CDR3: CASSPLRASADTQYF

V: TRBV7-9
J: TRBJ1-1
CDR3: CASSLGPPPAFF

V: TRBV2
J: TRBJ2-1
CDR3: CASPPDSSYNEQFF